This T cell receptor beta chain appears in the sequencing data of a study of T and B cells in COVID-19 patients (dated by TCRdb to the early 2020s). Regarding the study in general: In this study, adaptive immunity was profiled in COVID-19 patients who either had active infection or had recovered, using TRB and IGH repertoire sequencing of peripheral blood. A recovered cohort was made up of about 18 patients contributing approximately 21 samples, mostly after mild to moderate COVID-19 managed as outpatients. A median age of roughly 31 years was recorded in the recovered cohort versus around 67 years in the active-infection cohort. Critical illness requiring mechanical ventilation or ECMO was present in about 65% of the 20 patients in the active-infection cohort. In the active-infection cohort, about 90% of the roughly 20 patients had comorbidities linked to unfavorable COVID-19 outcome. Over 7.5 million TCR sequences were analysed in a TCR and BCR sequence repository that covered about 40 patients and approximately 69 time points. Two patients belonged to both the recovered and active cohorts because samples were available from active disease and after recovery. For the repertoire analyses, the comparison was an age-matched reference group of about 36 healthy donors who were negative for COVID-19 antibodies. As many as 9 follow-up blood samples were taken per patient, and some of the samples covered different disease stages within the same individual.

The full study reports these points: Specific T cell subsets (CD4+/Treg/CD8+) and sorted SARS-CoV-2-responsive or tetramer+ T cells had not yet been sequenced, and these experiments were ongoing. TRB repertoires were highly clonal in active COVID-19, whereas diversity and richness at recovery rose above healthy donor levels. The recovered cohort had 2,400 or so exclusive TCR clusters, including 25 to 35 low-pGen clusters. Few blood samples were available from mildly ill patients while symptoms were present or from severe cases at early time points. In patients with COVID-19, the usage of TRBV/TRBJ genes was reported to be strongly skewed. Prospective validation of the reported TCR clusters was stated to be required before clinical use. The cohort was judged too small for assessing how HLA contributes to COVID-19 susceptibility or severity.

There are a few counts of this clonotype. Its specific antigen is unknown. Base qualities were left out, and no much larger clone turns up one base away. Genomic DNA extracted from blood, in amounts of roughly 220-550 ng, served as the starting material for amplifying TRB repertoires. Sequencing took place on an Illumina MiSeq. Multiplex PCR with BIOMED2 TRB-A/B primer pools was used to amplify TRB rearrangements. Two consecutive PCRs added Illumina-compatible adapters and 7-nucleotide sample barcodes to the amplicons. Phusion HS II polymerase was used for all library PCRs. Amplicons were gel-purified with the NucleoSpin Gel and PCR Clean-up kit, quantified on Qubit, and pooled at 4 to 5 nM. The quality of the amplicon pool was checked on an Agilent 2100 Bioanalyzer prior to Illumina next-generation sequencing. Regarding the original processing steps: Annotation of TRB rearrangements was performed with MiXCR 3.0.8 using the default MiXCR reference library. Non-productive reads and sequences with fewer than 2 reads were removed, and every unique CDR3 nucleotide sequence was treated as one clone. Clonality, diversity, richness and V-J gene usage were calculated in R 3.5.1. GLIPH2 was used for TCR clustering by CDR3 similarity, and generation probabilities were calculated by OLGA. GLIPH2 clusters were kept only when the clusters contained at least four unique TCR clonotypes present in at least three individuals. TCRdb itself trimmed the public reads at Q25 with fastp, ran MiXCR and retained productive beta chains. Rows are unified per CDR3 protein, each entry keeping the most common DNA and genes. These V and J calls derive from TCRdb rather than the authors' analysis. The sample has more than 15,000 distinct CDR3 sequences on record, about 36% of them singletons. Approximately 16% of the sample goes to the ten largest clones.

Material: blood. The source of this sequence is a human donor with active COVID-19.

The CDR3 has the sequence CASSYPQGSNTGELFF. At the DNA level, the sequence is TGTGCCAGCAGTTACCCACAGGGCTCGAACACCGGGGAGCTGTTTTTT. The receptor chain draws on TRBV6-5 and TRBJ2-2; D gene: possibly TRBD1, on 6 matching bases. The CDR3 holds 16 amino acids from the cysteine to the phenylalanine. The only DNA kept is the CDR3, 48 bases in frame from the first base. Taken from the germline V gene, the CDR1 and CDR2 loops are MNHEY and SVGAGI. The trim is 2 bases for V and 0 bases for J, with a gap of 10 bases between the germline ends.